A selection of T cell receptor beta chains follows, all from one sample in a study of shared T cell receptors in the human thymus. Clones were read by immunoSEQ multiplex PCR, and TCRdb kept only the in-frame ones, dropping some. This table holds 700,000 or so clones, 80% to 90% found once. In addition, the sample was reused for a study of human thymus T cells.

Source material: thymocytes. The receptors shown here come from a girl in the first two years of life with a congenital heart defect. Each CDR3 is given with its conserved first and last residue. Each record gives: V gene, J gene, CDR3 protein.

>TRBV7-6|TRBJ1-5
CASSSPGVGQPQHF
>TRBV9|TRBJ1-1
CASSGGGGAVGNGTEAFF
>TRBV6-1|TRBJ1-1
CASSEAYRTFTEAFF
>TRBV4-3|TRBJ1-2
CASSRSQGQPYGYTF
>TRBV7-2|TRBJ1-5
CASSSPSGPQHF
>TRBV15|TRBJ2-5
CATSRPVDRRKETQYF
>TRBV5-1|TRBJ1-1
CASSWPRDRGRKNTEAFF
>TRBV2|TRBJ1-1
CASTKGGGQGARPHEGHMNTEAFF
>TRBV28|TRBJ1-1
CASGRGPEAFF
>TRBV4-3|TRBJ2-3
CASSHGRRGGWPDTQYF
>TRBV12-5|TRBJ1-1
CASGSPTGTGGRMNTEAFF
>TRBV5-5|TRBJ1-1
CASSPLGVTEAFF
>TRBV6-1|TRBJ1-3
CASSEPGQTHSGNTIYF
>TRBV27|TRBJ2-5
CASSLTYRGEQYF
>TRBV7-2|TRBJ2-3
CASSPPGLAGTDTQYF
>TRBV25-1|TRBJ1-2
CASSEDSYGYTF
>TRBV7-9|TRBJ2-7
CASSFRTGWPYEQYF
>TRBV2|TRBJ1-1
CASDQILRDEAFF
>TRBV7-2|TRBJ2-7
CASSPRTSGGFPNYEQYF
>TRBV7-8|TRBJ2-6
CASSLETGGSFGANVLTF
>TRBV6-5|TRBJ1-1
CASRTGGLNTEAFF
>TRBV27|TRBJ1-5
CASSPGTGNQPQHF
>TRBV6-5|TRBJ1-2
CASSPSPFHLYGYTF
>TRBV7-9|TRBJ2-3
CASSPKAGGTDTQYF
>TRBV10-3|TRBJ2-7
CAIRKTALLF
>TRBV27|TRBJ2-7
CASSSGLINRYEQYF
>TRBV7-2|TRBJ1-5
CASSLKETGVDQPQHF
>TRBV2|TRBJ2-5
CASSDWTEGTQYF
>TRBV27|TRBJ1-5
CASSLQGSLQPQHF
>TRBV30|TRBJ1-2
CAWSVSRQARVYGYTF
>TRBV5-1|TRBJ1-1
CASIGDSTEAFF
>TRBV29-1|TRBJ2-6
CSVRGGGLSGANVLTF
>TRBV11-2|TRBJ2-7
CASSSGDRKREQYF